The present T cell receptor beta chain was sequenced within a study of T cells in Graves' hyperthyroidism and ophthalmopathy. Overall study context: Peripheral blood sampling occurred at initial diagnosis, before any treatment. General observations from the study: Blood also held most thyroid clonotypes expanded beyond 0.001.

This clonotype was detected ten times or more. Its antigen is as yet unknown. Amplification targeted TCR beta CDR3 regions from RNA transcripts. The HTBI primer set served for first-round RT-PCR of the TCR CDR3. TCRdb recomputed calls from the multiplex PCR reads with MiXCR, one row per CDR3 protein. The data show hundreds of thousands of distinct CDR3 sequences, more than 14% seen once. V shed 3 bases and J shed 7 bases, with 13 bases lying between them. This CDR3 is 15 amino acids long. Per germline, CDR1 SEHNR and CDR2 FQNEAQ (reference sequence). This clonotype was sampled from a woman in her fifties or sixties with Graves' ophthalmopathy. The chain links TRBV7-9 to TRBJ1-6, with D maybe TRBD1 (5 bases). The sequencing sample was made of blood. The CDR3 DNA is TGTGCCAGCAGCTTGGACACCTCAGGGAATTCACCCCTCCACTTT. This encodes CASSLDTSGNSPLHF. The full variable domain, completed using reference TRBV7-9 and TRBJ1-6, is DTGVSQNPRHKITKRGQNVTFRCDPISEHNRLYWYRQTLGQGPEFLTYFQNEAQLEKSRLLSDRFSAERPKGSFSTLEIQRTEQGDSAMYLCASSLDTSGNSPLHFGNGTRLTVT.